The T cell receptor (beta chain) described here comes from a study of OX40 agonist ivuxolimab in advanced cancers. Study-wide context: Dose-escalation patients had hepatocellular carcinoma, melanoma, renal cell or head and neck cancer. Patients were 82.7% male with ages roughly 20 to 90, mean approximately 62.

Sampling times: baseline, cycle 4 day 1, cycle 7 day 1. Germline assignment: CDR1 LGHNA and CDR2 YNFKEQ. V was shortened by 5 bases and J by 2 bases, with 13 bases between the two germline ends. The CDR3 consists of 14 residues. Findings and limits, study-wide: Among the least clonally expanded were partial responders at 0.1-3.0 mg/kg.

The protocol was immunoSEQ multiplex PCR, while the TCRdb copy is restricted to in-frame clones and leaves out a portion. The sample records roughly 76,000 clones, 84% being singletons. Note on this clone: Its target is not known.

The clonotype was recovered from an adult with an advanced solid tumor such as melanoma, head and neck, liver or kidney cancer. Material: CD4+ or CD8+ T cells sorted from blood, obtained in a trial of the OX40 agonist ivuxolimab. The chain couples TRBV4-2 to TRBJ2-7; D call uncertain. CDR3 sequence: CASSLSPSAYEQYF. The CDR3 DNA is TGTGCCAGCAGCTTGTCTCCCAGCGCCTACGAGCAGTACTTC.